This section outlines one T cell receptor beta chain sequence together with its context. CDR3 length: 14 residues. The V end lost 2 bases, the J end lost 2 bases, and 9 bases lay between the germline ends. Germline V gene lookup returns CDR1 SEHNR and CDR2 FQNEAQ (reference sequence). This sample is drawn from a study of ipilimumab plus nivolumab after autologous stem cell transplantation. Patients got ipilimumab 1 mg/kg beginning 14 to 28 days post-transplant. Clones were sequenced by immunoSEQ multiplex PCR, and TCRdb holds only the in-frame ones, with some missing. Of about 19,000 clones listed, 65% to 85% are singletons.

The sequencing used PBMCs, collected in a trial of ipilimumab plus nivolumab as post-transplant consolidation. This receptor was obtained from a male donor with diffuse large B-cell lymphoma. V gene TRBV7-9 combines with J gene TRBJ1-1; no clear D. In DNA, the CDR3 is TGTGCCAGCAGCTTAACTGCGGGAAACACTGAAGCTTTCTTT. It codes for CASSLTAGNTEAFF.